This entry describes one T cell receptor (beta chain). Libraries were prepared by immunoSEQ multiplex PCR; TCRdb keeps only in-frame clonotypes and omits some of them. This table has some 27,000 clones, over 75% appearing once. The data were obtained in a study of blood T cell repertoires in COVID-19. The J segment lost 4 bases and the V segment lost 6 bases, leaving 5 bases of the junction unmatched. Germline CDR1 is SNHLY and CDR2 is FYNNEI. CDR3 length equals 14 residues. Sequencing was performed on peripheral blood. This TCR was recovered from a human donor in a cohort sampled during active COVID-19. The donor label of this sample is uncertain. V gene TRBV2 combines with J gene TRBJ1-3, with 8 bases identical to TRBD1. The CDR3 protein is CASREDRVGNTIYF. The CDR3 nucleotides are TGTGCCAGCAGAGAGGACAGGGTGGGAAACACCATATATTTT.